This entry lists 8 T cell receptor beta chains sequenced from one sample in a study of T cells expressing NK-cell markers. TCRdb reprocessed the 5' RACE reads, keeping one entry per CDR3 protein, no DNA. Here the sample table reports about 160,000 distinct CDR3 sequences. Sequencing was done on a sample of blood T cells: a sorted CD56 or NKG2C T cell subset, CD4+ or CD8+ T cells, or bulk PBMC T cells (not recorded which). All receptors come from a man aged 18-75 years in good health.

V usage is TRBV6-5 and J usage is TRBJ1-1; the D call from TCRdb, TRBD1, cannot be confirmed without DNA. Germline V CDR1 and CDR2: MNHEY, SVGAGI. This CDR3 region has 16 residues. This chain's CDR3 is CASSYSIGARGTEAFF.

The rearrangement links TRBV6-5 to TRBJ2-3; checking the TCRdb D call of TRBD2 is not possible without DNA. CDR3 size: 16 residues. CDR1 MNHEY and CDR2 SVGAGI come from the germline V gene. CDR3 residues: CASGSLGGGSTDTQYF.

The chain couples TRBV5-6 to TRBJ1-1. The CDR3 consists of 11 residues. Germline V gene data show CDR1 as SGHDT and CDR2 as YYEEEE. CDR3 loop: CASRSNTEAFF.

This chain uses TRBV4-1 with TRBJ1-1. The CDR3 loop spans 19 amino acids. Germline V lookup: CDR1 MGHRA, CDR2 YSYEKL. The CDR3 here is CASSPRPIGAGELNTEAFF.

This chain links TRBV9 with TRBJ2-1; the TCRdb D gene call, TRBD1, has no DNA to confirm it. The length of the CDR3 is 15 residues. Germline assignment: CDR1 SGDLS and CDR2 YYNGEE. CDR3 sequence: CASSQTGGAGDEQFF.

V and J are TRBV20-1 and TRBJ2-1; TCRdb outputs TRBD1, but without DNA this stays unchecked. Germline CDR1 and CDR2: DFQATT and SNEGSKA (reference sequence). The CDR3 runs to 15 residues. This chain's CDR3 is CSADDRGRSYNEQFF.

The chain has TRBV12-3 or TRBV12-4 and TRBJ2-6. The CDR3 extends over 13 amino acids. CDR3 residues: CASTDTGANVLTF.

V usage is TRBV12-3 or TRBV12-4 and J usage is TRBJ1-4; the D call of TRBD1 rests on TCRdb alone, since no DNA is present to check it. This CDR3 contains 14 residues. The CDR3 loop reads CASSPGQGYEKLFF.